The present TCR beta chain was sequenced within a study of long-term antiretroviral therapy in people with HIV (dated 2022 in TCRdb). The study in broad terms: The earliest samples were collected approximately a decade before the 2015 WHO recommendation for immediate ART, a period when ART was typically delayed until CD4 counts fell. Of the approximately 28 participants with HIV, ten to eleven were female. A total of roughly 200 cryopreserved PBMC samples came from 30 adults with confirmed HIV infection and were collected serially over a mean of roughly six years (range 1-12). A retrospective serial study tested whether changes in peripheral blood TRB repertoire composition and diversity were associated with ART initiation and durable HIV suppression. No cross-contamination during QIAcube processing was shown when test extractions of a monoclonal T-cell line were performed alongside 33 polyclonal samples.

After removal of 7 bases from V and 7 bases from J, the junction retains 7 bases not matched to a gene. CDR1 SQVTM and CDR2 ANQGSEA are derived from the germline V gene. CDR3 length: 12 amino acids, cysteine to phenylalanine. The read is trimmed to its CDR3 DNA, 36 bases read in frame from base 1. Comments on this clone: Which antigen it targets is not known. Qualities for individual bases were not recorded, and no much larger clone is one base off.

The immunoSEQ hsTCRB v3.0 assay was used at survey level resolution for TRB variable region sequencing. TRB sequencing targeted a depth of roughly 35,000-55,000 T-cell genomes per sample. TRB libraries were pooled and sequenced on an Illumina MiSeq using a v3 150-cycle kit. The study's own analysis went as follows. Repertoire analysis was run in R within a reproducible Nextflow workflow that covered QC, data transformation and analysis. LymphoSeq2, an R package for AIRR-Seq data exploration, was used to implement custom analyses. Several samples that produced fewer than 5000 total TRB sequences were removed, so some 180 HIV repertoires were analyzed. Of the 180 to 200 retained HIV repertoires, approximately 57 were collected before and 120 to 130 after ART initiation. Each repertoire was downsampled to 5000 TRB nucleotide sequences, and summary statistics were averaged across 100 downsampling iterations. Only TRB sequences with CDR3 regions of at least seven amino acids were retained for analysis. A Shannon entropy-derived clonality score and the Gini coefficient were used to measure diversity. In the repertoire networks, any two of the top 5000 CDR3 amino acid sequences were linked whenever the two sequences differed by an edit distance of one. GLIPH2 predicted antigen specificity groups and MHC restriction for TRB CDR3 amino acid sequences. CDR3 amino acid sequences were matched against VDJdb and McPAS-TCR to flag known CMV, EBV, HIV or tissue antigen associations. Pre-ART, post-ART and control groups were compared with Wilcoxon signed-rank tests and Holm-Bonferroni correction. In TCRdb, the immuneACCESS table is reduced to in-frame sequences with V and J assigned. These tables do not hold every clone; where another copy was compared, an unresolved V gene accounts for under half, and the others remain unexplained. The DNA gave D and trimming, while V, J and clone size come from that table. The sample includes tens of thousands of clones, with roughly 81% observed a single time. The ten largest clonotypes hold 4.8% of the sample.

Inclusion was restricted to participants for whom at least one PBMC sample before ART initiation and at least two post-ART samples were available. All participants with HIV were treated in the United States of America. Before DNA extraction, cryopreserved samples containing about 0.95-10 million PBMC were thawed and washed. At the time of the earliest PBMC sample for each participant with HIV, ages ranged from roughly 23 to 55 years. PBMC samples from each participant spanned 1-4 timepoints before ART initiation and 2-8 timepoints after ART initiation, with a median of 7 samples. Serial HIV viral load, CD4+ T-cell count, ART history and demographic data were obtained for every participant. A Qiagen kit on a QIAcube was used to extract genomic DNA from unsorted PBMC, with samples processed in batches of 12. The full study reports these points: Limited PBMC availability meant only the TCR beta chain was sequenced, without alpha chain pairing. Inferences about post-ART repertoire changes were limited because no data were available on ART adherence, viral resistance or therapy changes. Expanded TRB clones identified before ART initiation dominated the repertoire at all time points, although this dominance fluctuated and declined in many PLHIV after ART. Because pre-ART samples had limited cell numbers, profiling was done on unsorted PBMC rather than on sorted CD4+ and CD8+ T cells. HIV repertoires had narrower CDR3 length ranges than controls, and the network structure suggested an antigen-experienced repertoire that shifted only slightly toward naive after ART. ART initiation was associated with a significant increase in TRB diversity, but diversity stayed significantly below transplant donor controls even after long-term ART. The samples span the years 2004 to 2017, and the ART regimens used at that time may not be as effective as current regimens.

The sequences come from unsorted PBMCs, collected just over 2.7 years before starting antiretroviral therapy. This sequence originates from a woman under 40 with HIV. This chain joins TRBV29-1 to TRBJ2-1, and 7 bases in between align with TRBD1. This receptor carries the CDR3 CSAEGQRNEQFF. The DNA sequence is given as TGCAGCGCTGAGGGACAGAGGAATGAGCAGTTCTTC.